What follows are 14 T cell receptor beta chains derived from one specimen sequenced in a study of cytomegalovirus exposure and HLA in healthy donors. Some clones are missing from TCRdb's copy, which holds only in-frame ones; the method was immunoSEQ multiplex PCR. Among 150,000 to 200,000 clones listed, around 80% were seen once. Sequencing was performed on PBMCs. These receptors were collected from a young woman in good health and CMV-seronegative.

The chain recombines TRBV28 with TRBJ2-7; TRBD1 aligns across 7 bases. The V segment lost 8 bases and the J segment 5 bases; nucleotides outside the gene matches: 9. CDR3 length equals 13 residues. Germline CDR1 and CDR2: MDHEN and SYDVKM. This chain's CDR3 is CASQSTGWDEQYF. CDR3 in DNA: TGTGCCAGCCAGTCGACAGGGTGGGACGAGCAGTACTTC. The full variable domain, completed using reference TRBV28 and TRBJ2-7, is DVKVTQSSRYLVKRTGEKVFLECVQDMDHENMFWYRQDPGLGLRLIYFSYDVKMKEKGDIPEGYSVSREKKERFSLILESASTNQTSMYLCASQSTGWDEQYFGPGTRLTVT.

The chain uses TRBV7-9 and TRBJ2-5; 9 bases map to TRBD2. This CDR3 region has 15 residues. V lost 5 bases to trimming and J lost 4 bases; unmatched junction nucleotides: 8. CDR1 and CDR2 (germline): SEHNR, FQNEAQ (reference sequence). Written as DNA, the CDR3 is TGTGCCAGCAGCGGAGGCGGGGGGGCCGTAGAGACCCAGTACTTC. It yields the protein CASSGGGGAVETQYF. Looking up the rest from reference TRBV7-9 and TRBJ2-5 gives the full variable domain: DTGVSQNPRHKITKRGQNVTFRCDPISEHNRLYWYRQTLGQGPEFLTYFQNEAQLEKSRLLSDRFSAERPKGSFSTLEIQRTEQGDSAMYLCASSGGGGAVETQYFGPGTRLLVL.

The chain uses TRBV6-5 and TRBJ1-2; D unclear. The CDR3 is 15 amino acids. The V and J ends lost 0 bases and 3 bases respectively, with 11 bases between them. The V gene's germline CDR1 is MNHEY and CDR2 SVGAGI. The CDR3 DNA follows: TGTGCCAGCAGTTACTCCCAGAGGGCCTACTATGGCTACACCTTC. The encoded protein is CASSYSQRAYYGYTF.

V gene TRBV10-3 combines with J gene TRBJ1-5, with 7 bases fitting TRBD1. Losses at the gene ends were 9 bases for V and 0 bases for J; bases not matched to a gene: 5. CDR3 size: 14 residues. Germline V lookup: CDR1 ENHRY, CDR2 SYGVKD. The CDR3 DNA reads TGTGCCATAGGAAGGGACAGTAGCAATCAGCCCCAGCATTTT. It encodes CAIGRDSSNQPQHF.

The chain is built from TRBV18 and TRBJ2-7, with 8 bases aligning to TRBD1. The junction had 5 bases not matched to a gene; V was cut back by 3 bases and J by 7 bases. The CDR3 sequence is 13 residues long. Germline CDR1 and CDR2: KGHSH and LQKENI. CDR3 region: CASSPLQGEEQYF. The CDR3 DNA reads as TGTGCCAGCTCACCCCTACAGGGGGAAGAGCAGTACTTC.

V is TRBV6-5 and J is TRBJ2-5, with D hard to call. Trimming shortened V by 6 bases and J by 0 bases, and 14 bases separated the two germline ends. CDR1 MNHEY and CDR2 SVGAGI come from the germline V gene. This CDR3 is built from 15 residues. The CDR3 DNA reads TGTGCCAGCAGAATCGCAGAACAGTACCAAGAGACCCAGTACTTC. Translation: CASRIAEQYQETQYF.

The chain is built from TRBV27 and TRBJ1-4; D gene ambiguous. The CDR3 totals 18 residues. Germline V CDR1 and CDR2: MNHEY, SMNVEV (reference sequence). V was shortened by 2 bases and J by 8 bases, with 24 bases between the two germline ends. The CDR3 here is CASSLIAQPARGEEKLFF. CDR3 bases: TGTGCCAGCAGTTTAATCGCCCAACCGGCCCGTGGGGAGGAAAAACTGTTTTTT. Using reference TRBV27 and TRBJ1-4 for the parts outside the CDR3, the full variable domain is EAQVTQNPRYLITVTGKKLTVTCSQNMNHEYMSWYRQDPGLGLRQIYYSMNVEVTDKGDVPEGYKVSRKEKRNFPLILESPSPNQTSLYFCASSLIAQPARGEEKLFFGSGTQLSVL.

The J gene is TRBJ2-1, the V gene TRBV19, with 9 bases aligning to TRBD2. Germline V gene sequence: CDR1 LNHDA, CDR2 SQIVND (reference sequence). V was clipped by 7 bases and J by 5 bases; unmatched bases: 9. The CDR3 is 15 residues long. The chain's CDR3 is CASMSGGRTDNEQFF. The CDR3 DNA reads as TGTGCCAGTATGAGCGGGGGGAGAACTGACAATGAGCAGTTCTTC.

The table lists this clone with a count of one. The V gene is TRBV5-6, the J gene TRBJ1-2; D is perhaps TRBD1 (5 bases). The length of the CDR3 is 15 residues. Trimming shortened V by 0 bases and J by 3 bases, and 12 bases separated the two germline ends. Germline lookup yields CDR1 SGHDT and CDR2 YYEEEE. The CDR3, as DNA: TGTGCCAGCAGCTTGGTCTCAGGGATCGACTATGGCTACACCTTC. It translates to CASSLVSGIDYGYTF.

V and J are TRBV5-4 and TRBJ1-2; 8 bases line up with TRBD1. V was pared by 2 bases and J by 3 bases, with 6 bases of the junction left unmatched. The V gene's germline CDR1 is SGHNT and CDR2 YYREEE (reference sequence). This CDR3 region has 15 residues. The CDR3 region has the DNA TGTGCCAGCAGCTTCGCCGGACAGGGTGACTATGGCTACACCTTC. It is translated as CASSFAGQGDYGYTF.

This chain links TRBV19 with TRBJ1-2, with D uncertain. Germline assignment: CDR1 LNHDA and CDR2 SQIVND (reference sequence). The CDR3 is 15 residues long. V was trimmed by 4 bases and J by 5 bases, leaving 17 bases between them. CDR3 bases: TGTGCCAGTAGTAACCTCCGGGAGGGCTTTTATGGCTACACCTTC. Protein product: CASSNLREGFYGYTF. The entire variable domain, with the rest obtained from reference TRBV19 and TRBJ1-2, is as follows: DGGITQSPKYLFRKEGQNVTLSCEQNLNHDAMYWYRQDPGQGLRLIYYSQIVNDFQKGDIAEGYSVSREKKESFPLTVTSAQKNPTAFYLCASSNLREGFYGYTFGSGTRLTVV.

This clone was recorded at least ten times. Other nucleotide sequences from this sample produce the same CDR3. The chain employs TRBV6-5 and TRBJ2-7; 9 bases match TRBD2. J was trimmed by 3 bases and V by 6 bases; bases with no gene match: 9. Per the germline V gene, CDR1 is MNHEY and CDR2 is SVGAGI. The CDR3 length is 15 residues. The CDR3 protein is CASSPGSGGSYEQYF. The CDR3 DNA sequence: TGTGCCAGCAGCCCCGGGAGCGGGGGGAGCTACGAGCAGTACTTC.

The chain is built from TRBV4-1 and TRBJ2-1, with 8 bases lining up with TRBD2. The length of the CDR3 is 18 residues. The J segment lost 0 bases and the V segment lost 4 bases, leaving 11 bases of the junction unmatched. Germline V gives CDR1 MGHRA, CDR2 YSYEKL. The CDR3 DNA follows: TGCGCCAGCAGCCCGCGCGGTAGCGGGGTGAGCTCCTACAATGAGCAGTTCTTC. It encodes CASSPRGSGVSSYNEQFF.

This rearrangement joins TRBV29-1 to TRBJ1-1; tentatively, D is TRBD1 (5 bases). CDR1 and CDR2 (germline): SQVTM, ANQGSEA. The ends were cut back, 7 bases at V and 5 bases at J, with 14 bases in the middle. The CDR3 covers 12 residues. The CDR3 loop is CSGFRGGTEAFF. In DNA form, the CDR3 reads TGCAGCGGCTTCCGGGGGGGGACTGAAGCTTTCTTT.